The present entry profiles one T cell receptor beta chain with its context. Its antigen is not identified. The data were taken from a study of cytomegalovirus exposure and HLA in healthy donors. CDR1 is LGHNT, CDR2 FRNRAP, per germline. V lost 3 bases and J lost 1; bases outside the gene matches: 14. The CDR3 covers 18 residues. Healthy bone marrow donors made up the donor group. Study findings and constraints: Donors were assumed by presence/absence analyses to have roughly uniform sequencing depth.

Researchers ran the PCR with 60 Vbeta and 13 Jbeta primers. Using immunoSEQ multiplex PCR, the repertoire was profiled, and TCRdb retains in-frame clones only, with some absent. The sample includes 140,000 to 150,000 clones. This sequence joins TRBV12-5 and TRBJ1-1; 7 positions agree with TRBD1. The source is a male donor in good health and CMV-seronegative. The sequenced sample was PBMCs. The CDR3 coding sequence is TGTGCTAGTGGTTTACCCCCCACAGGGGCCAAGAGGAACACTGAAGCTTTCTTT. Translation: CASGLPPTGAKRNTEAFF.